This T cell receptor beta chain originates from a study of T cell clonality in common variable immunodeficiency (dated by TCRdb to the mid-2010s). V is pared back by 1 base and J by 3 bases, with 7 bases lying between the germline termini. Reading the germline V gene gives CDR1 SGHTA and CDR2 FQGNSA. CDR3 length: 13 amino acids, cysteine to phenylalanine. Part of the CDR3 DNA is given, 30 bases translated from base 1. For sequencing input, CVID and control samples contributed equivalent amounts of genomic DNA. For every sample, a 60 bp segment covering the rearranged TCRbeta CDR3 region was amplified and then sequenced. The immunoSEQ assay, a bias-corrected multiplex PCR with high-throughput sequencing, was employed for TCRbeta amplification. The paper's data handling went like this. Every unique nucleotide sequence counted as a clone and was annotated with V, D and J genes, copy number and frequency. Sequences were labeled productive if in frame, and non-productive if out of frame or containing stop codons. As previously described, clonality was computed from Shannon's entropy. The predicted amino acid sequences of productive clones were used to derive mean CDR3 Kyte-Doolittle hydropathy. The R hclust function was used to hierarchically cluster scaled V gene usage with Manhattan distance and complete linkage. To assess clone sharing by CDR3 amino acid sequence, 12 repertoires per group were resampled over 100 rounds. The repertoires were searched for around 75 published EBV-specific and 245 published CMV-specific TCRbeta sequences. After two CVID samples that produced fewer than 10,000 sequences were dropped from the analysis, 35 to 45 CVID repertoires remained. TCRdb retrieved this table from immuneACCESS and kept in-frame rearrangements only. Not all clones are present; in checked studies, unresolved V genes account for under half, and no reason is known for the remainder. The DNA gave D and trimming, while V, J and clone size come from that table. This sample shows about 31,000 clones, and none of them turns up only once. Approximately 7% of the sample comes from the top ten.

Standard criteria, namely reduction of serum IgG, IgA and/or IgM below the normal range together with specific antibody deficiency, were applied for the diagnosis of CVID. The CVID group comprised some 44 subjects, approximately 15 female and roughly 29 male, aged about 8 to 64 years with a mean age of around 40. Most of the CVID patients and most of the healthy controls were of Caucasian heritage. Replacement immunoglobulin therapy had been administered to all CVID subjects for at least one year at the time of study participation. When blood was collected, none of the CVID subjects were ill or on immunomodulatory or immunosuppressive medication. Heparinized peripheral whole blood samples of about 5 to 8.5 ml were collected from each donor. TCRbeta CDR3 repertoires were sequenced from genomic DNA of adults with common variable immune deficiency (CVID) and healthy adult controls. To isolate peripheral blood mononuclear cells, diluted blood was subjected to density centrifugation over Hypaque 1077 or Ficoll-Paque. Genomic DNA was obtained from unsorted mononuclear cells using either Qiagen column purification or a centrifugation-based method.

The full study reports these points: Correlations of repertoire features with clinical complications were constrained by heterogeneity among patients within the CVID cohort. Compared with healthy controls, CVID subjects showed increased TCRbeta clonality (t-test p = 0.018), a feature most characteristic of about a third of subjects. CVID TCRbeta sequences were reported to have fewer deletions and N-nucleotide insertions and to lack highly modified clones with 13 or more V deletions. According to the authors, finding the cause of the higher clonality in CVID would require sequencing the repertoires of T cell subpopulations. CVID subjects shared fewer TCRbeta clones with each other than healthy controls did (p < 0.0001). Although equal DNA input was used, an average of about 81,820 unique sequences per sample was obtained for controls, compared with some 30,000 for CVID samples.

This clone was observed a handful of times. The antigen it recognizes is unknown. The read gets to within 3 residues of the CDR3 end, and the germline J gene fills in the rest. The receptor's source is a human donor with common variable immunodeficiency. Sequenced: peripheral blood mononuclear cells. The sequence links TRBV7-2 to TRBJ2-7; no confident D gene assignment can be made. CDR3 region: CASSLGISYEQYF. CDR3 DNA (partial): TGTGCCAGCAGCTTAGGAATCAGCTACGAG.